This entry features one T cell receptor beta chain sequence. Sequencing was performed with immunoSEQ multiplex PCR; in TCRdb, only in-frame clones are kept and a portion is missing. This table holds 100,000 or so clones, 80% to 90% found once. This specimen belongs to a study of blood T cell repertoires in COVID-19. Germline V CDR1 and CDR2: SGHRS, YFSETQ. The CDR3 consists of 18 residues. V lost 7 bases, J lost 1 base, and 9 bases stayed unmatched. The chain carries TRBV5-1 and TRBJ2-4; TRBD2 aligns across 15 bases. The TCR sequence derives from a man aged 40-49 years with active or convalescent COVID-19. Sample: peripheral blood. The CDR3 coding sequence is TGCGCCAGCTCCCGGACTAGCGGGGGGGCCGGGGCCAAAAACATTCAGTACTTC. This gives the protein CASSRTSGGAGAKNIQYF. The full variable domain, with the rest looked up from reference TRBV5-1 and TRBJ2-4, is KAGVTQTPRYLIKTRGQQVTLSCSPISGHRSVSWYQQTPGQGLQFLFEYFSETQRNKGNFPGRFSGRQFSNSRSEMNVSTLELGDSALYLCASSRTSGGAGAKNIQYFGAGTRLSVL.